The clone carrying this TCR beta chain was seen a few times. Its target is unknown. Assay used: immunoSEQ multiplex PCR; TCRdb lists only in-frame clones, some missing. This table holds about 85,000 clones, around 90% found once. This specimen comes from a study of T cell responses to AZD1222 COVID-19 vaccine. Whole-study context: Doses given second, at about 4 or about 12 weeks, were pooled.

Findings and limits, study-wide: Repertoires were obtained only post-peak T cell response. The study found vaccine-associated CD4 TCRs spanning spike, dominant at 160-218 and 743-854.

The material sequenced was peripheral blood, taken on day 0 of AZD1222 vaccination. The origin of this receptor is an adult in good health.

CDR3 sequence (DNA): TGTGCCAGCAGCTACCGAGGGGGGACAGGGGATGGCTACACCTTC. Translation: CASSYRGGTGDGYTF. This rearrangement joins TRBV7-6 to TRBJ1-2; 10 bases are shared with TRBD1. Germline assignment: CDR1 SGHVS and CDR2 FNYEAQ. This CDR3 region has 15 residues. With V trimmed by 4 bases and J by 6 bases, 8 bases remained unmatched.